Reported below is one T cell receptor beta chain. The CDR3 length is 14 residues. CDR1 and CDR2 (germline): MDHEN, SYDVKM. The V segment lost 5 bases and the J segment 3 bases; nucleotides outside the gene matches: 7. The data are from a study of OX40 agonist ivuxolimab in advanced cancers. The table came from immunoSEQ multiplex PCR; TCRdb's copy has only in-frame clones and leaves some out. The sample has around 36,000 clones; around 80% are singletons. The sample here was CD4+ or CD8+ T cells sorted from blood, taken in a trial of the OX40 agonist ivuxolimab. This TCR was sampled from an adult with an advanced solid tumor such as melanoma, head and neck, liver or kidney cancer. The genes are TRBV28 and TRBJ2-7, with 7 bases matching TRBD1. CDR3 residues: CASSPPGQYYEQYF. The CDR3 bases are TGTGCCAGCAGTCCTCCGGGACAGTACTACGAGCAGTACTTC.